This T cell receptor beta chain derives from a study of T cell responses to AZD1222 COVID-19 vaccine. General observations from the study: Recipients of AZD1222 seropositive at baseline numbered only 5 to 7. CD4 TCRs covered the whole spike, strongest at regions 160-218 and 743-854. None of the repertoires were sampled until the peak T cell response had passed. Possibly, clonal diversity was underestimated; donors were largely white British and included more females.

This CDR3 contains 14 residues. V shed 0 bases and J shed 0 bases, with 5 bases lying between them. CDR1 KGHSH and CDR2 LQKENI come from the germline V gene. Profiling relied on immunoSEQ multiplex PCR, and the TCRdb table lists in-frame clones only, not all of them. The sample has 65,000 to 80,000 clones; about nine tenths are singletons. For this clone: No antigen is known for it.

The chain recombines TRBV18 with TRBJ1-1; D is uncertain. The starting material was peripheral blood, obtained on day 0 of AZD1222 vaccination. This receptor was taken from an adult in good health. The CDR3 DNA reads as TGTGCCAGCTCACCACCGGGTTTGAACACTGAAGCTTTCTTT. Translating it yields CASSPPGLNTEAFF.